This T cell receptor beta chain was captured by sequencing in a study of shared clonotypes between healthy human individuals. Generated by immunoSEQ multiplex PCR, the TCRdb table keeps only in-frame clones and is missing some. The table lists hundreds of thousands of clones, about 91% of them singletons. The naive CD8 subset, CD45RO-negative cells positively selected for CCR7, excluded terminally differentiated effector memory CD45RA+ cells. The donor cohort consisted entirely of Caucasian adults residing in Nashville, Tennessee. The CDR3 has 14 residues. V was cut by 7 bases and J by 1 base, with 14 bases left in between. The germline gives CDR1 MDHEN, CDR2 SYDVKM. The count of this clone is one.

The chain combines TRBV28 with TRBJ2-7; tentatively, D is TRBD2 (5 bases). This clonotype was obtained from a young man in good health. Sequenced input: naive CD8+ T cells sorted from blood. The CDR3 DNA follows: TGTGCCAGCATCCCCCATGGGAGATCCTACGAGCAGTACTTC. It encodes CASIPHGRSYEQYF.